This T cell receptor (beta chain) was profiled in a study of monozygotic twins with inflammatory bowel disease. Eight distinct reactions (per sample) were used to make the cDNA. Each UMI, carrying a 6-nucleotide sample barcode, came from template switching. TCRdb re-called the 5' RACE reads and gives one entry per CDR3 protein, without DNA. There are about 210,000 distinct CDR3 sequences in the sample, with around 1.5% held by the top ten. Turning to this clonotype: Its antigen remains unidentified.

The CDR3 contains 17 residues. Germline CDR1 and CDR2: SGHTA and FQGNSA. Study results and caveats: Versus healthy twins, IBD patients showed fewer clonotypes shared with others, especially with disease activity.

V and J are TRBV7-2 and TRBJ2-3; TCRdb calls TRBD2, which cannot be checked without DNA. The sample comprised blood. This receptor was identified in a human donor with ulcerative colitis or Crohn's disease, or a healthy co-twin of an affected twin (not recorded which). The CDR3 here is CASSLNLLAGLGDTQYF.